A selection of T cell receptor beta chains follows, all from one sample in a study of CD8 T cells in Susac syndrome. TCRdb reprocessed the immunoSEQ multiplex PCR reads via MiXCR and lists one record per CDR3 protein. The sample lists around 190,000 distinct CDR3 sequences, approximately 94% seen once, with roughly 0.096% in the top ten. The sample comprised CD4+ T cells from PBMCs. The receptors were sampled from a human donor in good health. Each CDR3 is given with its conserved first and last residue. The D gene is left open where the match is weak. Clone sizes are given selectively: once, few, many, or a class where the clone is expanded.

J: TRBJ2-1
size: .
V: TRBV2
D: TRBD1
CDR3: CASSPQGMNEQFF
DNA: TGTGCCAGCAGTCCACAGGGGATGAATGAGCAGTTCTTC

J: TRBJ2-3
size: .
V: TRBV4-1
D: TRBD2
CDR3: CASSTLAGGPVTQYF
DNA: TGCGCCAGCAGCACGCTAGCGGGGGGGCCGGTTACGCAGTATTTT

J: TRBJ2-1
size: .
V: TRBV5-1
D: TRBD1
CDR3: CASSSGTGNHEQFF
DNA: TGCGCCAGCAGCTCCGGGACAGGGAACCATGAGCAGTTCTTC

J: TRBJ1-5
size: .
V: TRBV28
D: .
CDR3: CASSLLSGGNQPQHF
DNA: TGTGCCAGCAGTTTATTGTCTGGGGGCAATCAGCCCCAGCATTTT

J: TRBJ1-2
size: .
V: TRBV2
D: .
CDR3: CASRGTAKQGLGYTF
DNA: TGTGCCAGCAGGGGAACAGCCAAGCAGGGGCTTGGCTACACCTTC

J: TRBJ1-2
size: .
V: TRBV13
D: .
CDR3: CASSSSGHHNYGYTF
DNA: TGTGCCAGCAGCTCCTCAGGACACCATAACTATGGCTACACCTTC

J: TRBJ2-1
size: .
V: TRBV29-1
D: .
CDR3: CRPSAGRNEQFF
DNA: TGCAGGCCTTCTGCCGGCCGGAATGAGCAGTTCTTC

J: TRBJ2-3
size: once
V: TRBV27
D: TRBD2
CDR3: CASSLLAGGNTQYF
DNA: TGTGCCAGCAGTCTGCTAGCGGGGGGAAATACGCAGTATTTT

J: TRBJ1-2
size: .
V: TRBV29-1
D: .
CDR3: CSAATANYGYTF
DNA: TGCAGCGCTGCGACAGCTAACTATGGCTACACCTTC

J: TRBJ2-2
size: .
V: TRBV6-1
D: .
CDR3: CASRERDERWRNTGELFF
DNA: TGTGCCAGCAGGGAAAGGGACGAACGGTGGAGAAACACCGGGGAGCTGTTTTTT

J: TRBJ2-1
size: .
V: TRBV29-1
D: .
CDR3: CSVAGPNEQFF
DNA: TGCAGCGTTGCTGGGCCCAATGAGCAGTTCTTC

J: TRBJ2-5
size: .
V: TRBV10-3
D: .
CDR3: CAISEGDSRGTKTQYF
DNA: TGTGCCATCAGTGAGGGGGATAGCAGGGGCACGAAGACCCAGTACTTC

J: TRBJ2-6
size: .
V: TRBV28
D: .
CDR3: CASSLMRAGANVLTF
DNA: TGTGCCAGCAGTTTAATGAGGGCTGGGGCCAACGTCCTGACTTTC

J: TRBJ1-1
size: .
V: TRBV29-1
D: .
CDR3: CSVPGQANTEAFF
DNA: TGCAGCGTTCCCGGGCAGGCGAACACTGAAGCTTTCTTT

J: TRBJ1-1
size: .
V: TRBV6-1
D: .
CDR3: CASIRDPRATEAFF
DNA: TGTGCCAGCATAAGGGATCCCAGGGCCACTGAAGCTTTCTTT

J: TRBJ2-5
size: .
V: TRBV14
D: .
CDR3: CASSQAPYGHLRETQYF
DNA: TGTGCCAGCAGCCAAGCACCCTACGGACATTTGCGAGAGACCCAGTACTTC

J: TRBJ2-7
size: .
V: TRBV29-1
D: .
CDR3: CSVLIGYEQYF
DNA: TGCAGCGTTCTGATTGGGTACGAGCAGTACTTC

J: TRBJ1-2
size: .
V: TRBV28
D: .
CDR3: CASKWGGPINYGYTF
DNA: TGTGCCAGCAAATGGGGCGGCCCCATTAACTATGGCTACACCTTC

J: TRBJ2-3
size: few
V: TRBV5-4
D: .
CDR3: CASSPGAASTDTQYF
DNA: TGTGCCAGCAGCCCGGGGGCCGCTAGCACAGATACGCAGTATTTT

J: TRBJ1-6
size: .
V: TRBV18
D: .
CDR3: CASSPGGIGSPLHF
DNA: TGTGCCAGCTCACCAGGGGGAATAGGATCACCCCTCCACTTT

J: TRBJ2-2
size: once
V: TRBV6-6
D: TRBD1
CDR3: CASSQQGPTGELFF
DNA: TGTGCCAGCAGCCAACAGGGGCCCACCGGGGAGCTGTTTTTT

J: TRBJ2-3
size: once
V: TRBV5-1
D: .
CDR3: CASSLAPRQPDTQYF
DNA: TGCGCCAGCAGCTTGGCGCCGAGACAGCCAGATACGCAGTATTTT

J: TRBJ2-1
size: .
V: TRBV5-1
D: .
CDR3: CASSPPGVNEQFF
DNA: TGCGCCAGCAGCCCCCCGGGGGTCAATGAGCAGTTCTTC

J: TRBJ1-1
size: once
V: TRBV6-2/TRBV6-3
D: .
CDR3: CASSYLFDLMNTEAFF
DNA: TGTGCCAGCAGTTACCTCTTTGATCTCATGAACACTGAAGCTTTCTTT

J: TRBJ2-7
size: .
V: TRBV5-1
D: .
CDR3: CASSSYLAGAYEQYF
DNA: TGCGCCAGCAGCTCCTACCTCGCTGGGGCCTACGAGCAGTACTTC

J: TRBJ1-2
size: once
V: TRBV10-3
D: .
CDR3: CAISHRTDYGYTF
DNA: TGTGCCATCAGTCACCGGACAGACTATGGCTACACCTTC

J: TRBJ2-7
size: .
V: TRBV6-6
D: TRBD1
CDR3: CASSYGTGRNEQYF
DNA: TGTGCCAGCAGTTACGGGACAGGGCGTAACGAGCAGTACTTC

J: TRBJ2-5
size: .
V: TRBV2
D: TRBD2
CDR3: CASSAGTSGYQETQYF
DNA: TGTGCCAGCAGTGCCGGGACTAGCGGGTACCAAGAGACCCAGTACTTC

J: TRBJ2-3
size: .
V: TRBV19
D: TRBD1
CDR3: CASSADRVHSDTQYF
DNA: TGTGCCAGTAGTGCGGACAGGGTGCATTCCGATACGCAGTATTTT

J: TRBJ1-1
size: .
V: TRBV7-9
D: .
CDR3: CASSLGTDSATEAFF
DNA: TGTGCCAGCAGCTTAGGGACGGATTCGGCCACTGAAGCTTTCTTT

J: TRBJ1-5
size: .
V: TRBV6-2/TRBV6-3
D: .
CDR3: CASRDVGGAQPQHF
DNA: TGTGCCAGCAGAGATGTCGGGGGCGCACAGCCCCAGCATTTT

J: TRBJ2-1
size: .
V: TRBV6-2/TRBV6-3
D: TRBD2
CDR3: CASSYGTSGYNEQFF
DNA: TGTGCCAGCAGTTATGGGACTAGCGGTTACAATGAGCAGTTCTTC

J: TRBJ2-5
size: .
V: TRBV9
D: .
CDR3: CASSVQSTPETQYF
DNA: TGTGCCAGCAGCGTTCAGAGTACTCCAGAGACCCAGTACTTC

J: TRBJ1-2
size: .
V: TRBV6-5
D: .
CDR3: CASRQVSYGYTF
DNA: TGTGCCAGCAGACAGGTTTCCTATGGCTACACCTTC

J: TRBJ1-4
size: .
V: TRBV20-1
D: TRBD1
CDR3: CSAHDRGTNEKLFF
DNA: TGCAGTGCTCATGACAGGGGTACTAATGAAAAACTGTTTTTT

J: TRBJ2-1
size: .
V: TRBV30
D: .
CDR3: CAWSWDPKGEQFF
DNA: TGTGCCTGGAGTTGGGACCCCAAAGGTGAGCAGTTCTTC

J: TRBJ1-5
size: .
V: TRBV19
D: .
CDR3: CASSMNVLEPQHF
DNA: TGTGCCAGTAGTATGAACGTCCTTGAGCCCCAGCATTTT

J: TRBJ2-3
size: .
V: TRBV20-1
D: TRBD2
CDR3: CSARVKLAGRGDTQYF
DNA: TGCAGTGCTAGAGTTAAACTAGCGGGGCGGGGGGATACGCAGTATTTT

J: TRBJ2-7
size: .
V: TRBV5-1
D: .
CDR3: CASSWTGSSYEQYF
DNA: TGCGCCAGCAGCTGGACGGGGAGCTCCTACGAGCAGTACTTC

J: TRBJ2-5
size: .
V: TRBV20-1
D: .
CDR3: CSARGYQETQYF
DNA: TGCAGTGCTAGAGGGTATCAAGAGACCCAGTACTTC

J: TRBJ1-1
size: .
V: TRBV4-2
D: TRBD1
CDR3: CASSLTDRINTEAFF
DNA: TGTGCCAGCAGCCTTACGGACAGGATTAACACTGAAGCTTTCTTT

J: TRBJ2-1
size: .
V: TRBV4-2
D: .
CDR3: CASSPVGGAGNNEQFF
DNA: TGTGCCAGCAGCCCGGTGGGGGGGGCCGGGAACAATGAGCAGTTCTTC

J: TRBJ2-5
size: .
V: TRBV28
D: TRBD2
CDR3: CASSSVWSSGGSVQETQYF
DNA: TGTGCCAGCAGTTCCGTCTGGTCTAGCGGGGGGTCTGTCCAAGAGACCCAGTACTTC

J: TRBJ2-5
size: once
V: TRBV19
D: .
CDR3: CASKRQYQETQYF
DNA: TGTGCCAGTAAACGACAGTACCAAGAGACCCAGTACTTC

J: TRBJ2-3
size: .
V: TRBV25-1
D: .
CDR3: CASSEYGQPLGADTQYF
DNA: TGTGCCAGCAGTGAATACGGACAGCCTCTGGGGGCAGATACGCAGTATTTT

J: TRBJ2-1
size: .
V: TRBV29-1
D: TRBD1
CDR3: CSVGPFPGTGGNYNEQFF
DNA: TGCAGCGTCGGACCCTTCCCCGGGACAGGGGGCAACTACAATGAGCAGTTCTTC

J: TRBJ2-7
size: .
V: TRBV30
D: TRBD1
CDR3: CAWGQAGRQQYF
DNA: TGTGCCTGGGGACAGGCAGGTAGGCAGCAGTACTTC

J: TRBJ1-1
size: .
V: TRBV2
D: .
CDR3: CASSDGSHTEAFF
DNA: TGTGCCAGCAGTGATGGCAGTCACACTGAAGCTTTCTTT

J: TRBJ1-2
size: once
V: TRBV30
D: .
CDR3: CACTGLWGYGYTF
DNA: TGTGCCTGTACGGGCCTCTGGGGCTATGGCTACACCTTC

J: TRBJ1-3
size: .
V: TRBV5-6
D: .
CDR3: CASSFSWNTIYF
DNA: TGTGCCAGCAGCTTCTCCTGGAACACCATATATTTT

J: TRBJ1-5
size: .
V: TRBV14
D: TRBD1
CDR3: CASSRTGDQPQHF
DNA: TGTGCCAGCAGCCGGACAGGAGATCAGCCCCAGCATTTT

J: TRBJ1-4
size: .
V: TRBV12-3/TRBV12-4
D: .
CDR3: CASSLRQLDEKLFF
DNA: TGTGCCAGCAGTTTGAGACAGCTTGATGAAAAACTGTTTTTT

J: TRBJ2-5
size: once
V: TRBV3-1
D: .
CDR3: CASSKPGPVETQYF
DNA: TGTGCCAGCAGCAAGCCGGGCCCGGTGGAGACCCAGTACTTC

J: TRBJ2-7
size: .
V: TRBV7-2
D: TRBD1
CDR3: CASSRDRASEQYF
DNA: TGTGCCAGCAGCCGAGACAGGGCCAGCGAGCAGTACTTC